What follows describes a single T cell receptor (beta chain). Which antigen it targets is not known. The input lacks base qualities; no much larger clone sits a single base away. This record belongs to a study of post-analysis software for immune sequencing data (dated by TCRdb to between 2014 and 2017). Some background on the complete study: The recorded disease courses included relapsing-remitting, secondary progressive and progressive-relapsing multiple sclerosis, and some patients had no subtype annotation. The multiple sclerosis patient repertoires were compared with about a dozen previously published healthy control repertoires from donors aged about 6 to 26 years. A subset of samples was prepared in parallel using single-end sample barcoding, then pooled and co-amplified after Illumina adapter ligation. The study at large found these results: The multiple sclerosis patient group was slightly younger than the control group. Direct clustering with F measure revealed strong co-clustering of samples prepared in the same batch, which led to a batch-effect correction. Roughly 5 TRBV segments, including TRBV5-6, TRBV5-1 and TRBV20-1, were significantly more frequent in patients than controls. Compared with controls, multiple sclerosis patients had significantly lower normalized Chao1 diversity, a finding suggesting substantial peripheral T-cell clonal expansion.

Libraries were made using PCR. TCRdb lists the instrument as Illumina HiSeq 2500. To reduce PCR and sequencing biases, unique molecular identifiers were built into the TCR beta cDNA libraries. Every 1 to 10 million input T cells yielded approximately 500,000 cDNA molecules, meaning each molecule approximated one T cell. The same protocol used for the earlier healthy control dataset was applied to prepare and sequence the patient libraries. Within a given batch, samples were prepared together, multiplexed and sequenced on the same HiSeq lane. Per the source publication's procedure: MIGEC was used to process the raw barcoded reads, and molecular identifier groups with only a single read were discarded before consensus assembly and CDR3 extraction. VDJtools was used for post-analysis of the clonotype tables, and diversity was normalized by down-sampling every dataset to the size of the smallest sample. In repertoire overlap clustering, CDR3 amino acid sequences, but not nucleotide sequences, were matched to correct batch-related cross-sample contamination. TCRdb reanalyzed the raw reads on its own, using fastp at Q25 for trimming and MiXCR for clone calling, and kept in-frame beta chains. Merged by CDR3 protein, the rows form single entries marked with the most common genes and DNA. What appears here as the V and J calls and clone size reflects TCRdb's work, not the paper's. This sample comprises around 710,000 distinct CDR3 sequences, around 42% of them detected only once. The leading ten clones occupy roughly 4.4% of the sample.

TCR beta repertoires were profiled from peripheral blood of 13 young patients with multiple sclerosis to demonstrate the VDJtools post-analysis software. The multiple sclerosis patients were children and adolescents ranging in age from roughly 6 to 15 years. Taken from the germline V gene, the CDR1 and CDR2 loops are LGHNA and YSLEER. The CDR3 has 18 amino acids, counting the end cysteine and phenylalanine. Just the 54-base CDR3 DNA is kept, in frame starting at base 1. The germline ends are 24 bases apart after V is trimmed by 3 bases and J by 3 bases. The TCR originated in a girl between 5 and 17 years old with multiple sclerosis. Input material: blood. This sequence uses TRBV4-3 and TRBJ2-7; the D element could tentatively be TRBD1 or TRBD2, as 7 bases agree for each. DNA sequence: TGCGCCAGCAGCCAGAACCCAGGGGGGGGTTCCTCAGGCTACGAGCAGTACTTC. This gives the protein CASSQNPGGGSSGYEQYF.